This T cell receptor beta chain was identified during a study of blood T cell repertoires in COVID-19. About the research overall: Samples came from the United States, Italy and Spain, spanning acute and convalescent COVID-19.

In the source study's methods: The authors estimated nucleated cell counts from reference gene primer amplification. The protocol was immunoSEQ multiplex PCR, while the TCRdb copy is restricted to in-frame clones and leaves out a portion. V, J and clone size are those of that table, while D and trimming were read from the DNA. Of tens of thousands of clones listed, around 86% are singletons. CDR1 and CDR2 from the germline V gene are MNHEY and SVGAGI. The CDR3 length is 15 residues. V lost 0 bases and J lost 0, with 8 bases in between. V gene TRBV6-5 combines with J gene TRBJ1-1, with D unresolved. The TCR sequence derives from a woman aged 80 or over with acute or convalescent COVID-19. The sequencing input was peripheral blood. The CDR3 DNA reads TGTGCCAGCAGTTACTCGGCAGTAATGAACACTGAAGCTTTCTTT. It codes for CASSYSAVMNTEAFF.